This T cell receptor beta chain is from a study of identical twins. TCRdb reprocessed the 5' RACE reads via MiXCR and lists one record per CDR3 protein. Found here are 400,000 to 500,000 distinct CDR3 sequences, roughly 20% of them singletons; the top ten hold 9% to 15%. Whole-study results and caveats: Zero-insertion results could be subject to partial confounding by invariant MAIT and iNKT cells. In cord blood, abundant beta clonotypes had fewer insertions; memory showed no trend.

V shed 7 bases and J 5 bases; nucleotides not matched to a gene: 11. CDR3 size: 15 residues. The germline V gene has CDR1 MDHEN and CDR2 SYDVKM. In its sample, this clonotype was seen a few times. Its antigen is not known. The receptor's source is a man between 45 and 60 years old in good health. Material: naive T cells sorted from blood. V usage is TRBV28 and J usage is TRBJ1-2, with 9 bases matching TRBD1. The CDR3 coding sequence is TGTGCCAGCATCGTATCCGGGACAGGGAATTATGGCTACACCTTC. It specifies CASIVSGTGNYGYTF.